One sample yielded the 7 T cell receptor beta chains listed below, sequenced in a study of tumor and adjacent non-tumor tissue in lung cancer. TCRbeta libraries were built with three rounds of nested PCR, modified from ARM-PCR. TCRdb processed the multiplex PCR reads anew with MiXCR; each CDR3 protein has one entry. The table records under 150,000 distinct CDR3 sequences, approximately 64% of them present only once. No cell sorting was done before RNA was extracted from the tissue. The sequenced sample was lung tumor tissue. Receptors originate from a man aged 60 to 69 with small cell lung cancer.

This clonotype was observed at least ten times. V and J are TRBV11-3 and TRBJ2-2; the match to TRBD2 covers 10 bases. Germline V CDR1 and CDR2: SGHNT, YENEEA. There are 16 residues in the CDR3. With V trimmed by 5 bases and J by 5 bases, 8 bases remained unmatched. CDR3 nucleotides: TGTGCCAGCAGCACTCTAGCGGGAGTTGGGACCGGGGAGCTGTTTTTT. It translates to CASSTLAGVGTGELFF.

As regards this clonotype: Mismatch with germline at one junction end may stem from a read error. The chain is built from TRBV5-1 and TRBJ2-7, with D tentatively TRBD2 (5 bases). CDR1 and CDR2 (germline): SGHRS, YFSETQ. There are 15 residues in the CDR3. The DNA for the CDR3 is TGCGCCGGCAGCTTGGTCCCGGGGTCTCAACACGAGAAGTACTTC. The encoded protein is CAGSLVPGSQHEKYF. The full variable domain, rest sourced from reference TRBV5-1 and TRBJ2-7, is KAGVTQTPRYLIKTRGQQVTLSCSPISGHRSVSWYQQTPGQGLQFLFEYFSETQRNKGNFPGRFSGRQFSNSRSEMNVSTLELGDSALYLCAGSLVPGSQHEKYFGPGTRLTVT.

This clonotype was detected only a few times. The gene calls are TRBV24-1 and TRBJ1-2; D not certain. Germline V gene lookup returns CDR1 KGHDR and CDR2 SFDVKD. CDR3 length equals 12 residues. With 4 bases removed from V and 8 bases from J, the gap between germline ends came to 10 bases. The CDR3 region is CATSEPYGGYTF. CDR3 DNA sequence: TGTGCCACCAGTGAACCTTATGGGGGCTACACCTTC.

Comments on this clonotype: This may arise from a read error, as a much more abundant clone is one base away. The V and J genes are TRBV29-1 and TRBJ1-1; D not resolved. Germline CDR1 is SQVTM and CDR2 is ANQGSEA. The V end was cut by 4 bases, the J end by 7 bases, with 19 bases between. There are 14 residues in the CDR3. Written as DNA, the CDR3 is TGCAGCGTTGTGACGTCAAGCTGGGAAGGTGAAGCTTTCTTT. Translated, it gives CSVVTSSWEGEAFF. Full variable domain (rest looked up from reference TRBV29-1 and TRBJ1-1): SAVISQKPSRDICQRGTSLTIQCQVDSQVTMMFWYRQQPGQSLTLIATANQGSEATYESGFVIDKFPISRPNLTFSTLTVSNMSPEDSSIYLCSVVTSSWEGEAFFGQGTRLTVV.

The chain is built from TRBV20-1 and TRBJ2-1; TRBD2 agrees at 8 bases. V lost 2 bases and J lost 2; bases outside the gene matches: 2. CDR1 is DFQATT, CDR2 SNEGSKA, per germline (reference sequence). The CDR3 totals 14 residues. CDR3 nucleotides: TGCAGTGCTAGAATAGCGGGGACCTACAATGAGCAGTTCTTC. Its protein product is CSARIAGTYNEQFF.

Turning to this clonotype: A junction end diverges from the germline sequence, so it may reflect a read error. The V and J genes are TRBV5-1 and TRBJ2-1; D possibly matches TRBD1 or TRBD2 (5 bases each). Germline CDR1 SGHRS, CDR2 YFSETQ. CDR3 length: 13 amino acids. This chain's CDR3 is CASSVGTVNEQLF. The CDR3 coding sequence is TGCGCCAGTAGCGTAGGGACCGTCAATGAGCAGCTCTTC.

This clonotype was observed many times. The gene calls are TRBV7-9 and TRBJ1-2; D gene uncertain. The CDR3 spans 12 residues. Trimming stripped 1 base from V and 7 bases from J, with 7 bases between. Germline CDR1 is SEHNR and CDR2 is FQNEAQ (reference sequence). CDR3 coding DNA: TGTGCCAGCAGCTTAGAACGGGCTGGCTACACCTTC. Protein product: CASSLERAGYTF. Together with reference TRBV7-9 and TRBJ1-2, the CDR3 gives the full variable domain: DTGVSQNPRHKITKRGQNVTFRCDPISEHNRLYWYRQTLGQGPEFLTYFQNEAQLEKSRLLSDRFSAERPKGSFSTLEIQRTEQGDSAMYLCASSLERAGYTFGSGTRLTVV.